A single sample is the source of the 17 T cell receptor beta chains below, sequenced in a study of early T cells in non-severe SARS-CoV-2 infection. TCRdb itself ran the 5' RACE reads through MiXCR, one entry per CDR3 protein. This sample has about 80,000 distinct CDR3 sequences, with less than 5.5% found just once. Sequenced material: whole blood, taken at baseline. The receptors here all came from an adult who was a healthcare worker with PCR-confirmed SARS-CoV-2 infection or an uninfected control (not recorded which).

This sequence joins TRBV5-1 and TRBJ2-1; 12 bases line up with TRBD2. V trimming: 4 bases; J trimming: 9 bases; junction bases outside the gene matches: 8. CDR3 size: 15 residues. CDR1 SGHRS and CDR2 YFSETQ come from the germline V gene. This CDR3 reads CASSLRLAGDGEQFF. The CDR3 bases are TGCGCCAGCAGCCTCAGACTAGCGGGAGACGGTGAGCAGTTCTTC.

This clonotype was seen ten or more times. V gene TRBV18 combines with J gene TRBJ2-1, with D perhaps TRBD1 (5 bases). V was clipped by 2 bases and J by 7 bases, with 18 bases between them. CDR1 and CDR2 from the germline V gene are KGHSH and LQKENI. CDR3 length: 16 residues. This CDR3 is CASSPYVRQSKNEQFF. The CDR3 DNA follows: TGTGCCAGCTCACCATACGTGAGACAGTCGAAAAATGAGCAGTTCTTC. The full variable domain, in which reference TRBV18 and TRBJ2-1 provide the parts outside the CDR3, is NAGVMQNPRHLVRRRGQEARLRCSPMKGHSHVYWYRQLPEEGLKFMVYLQKENIIDESGMPKERFSAEFPKEGPSILRIQQVVRGDSAAYFCASSPYVRQSKNEQFFGPGTRLTVL.

The chain couples TRBV7-2 to TRBJ1-4, with D hard to call. CDR1 and CDR2 from the germline V gene are SGHTA and FQGNSA. There are 13 residues in the CDR3. Trimming shortened V by 0 bases and J by 8 bases, and 7 bases separated the two germline ends. CDR3 DNA sequence: TGTGCCAGCAGCTTAGCTCCCCGGGAAAAACTGTTTTTT. Its translation is CASSLAPREKLFF.

This clonotype came up many times. This chain links TRBV24-1 with TRBJ2-1, with D possibly TRBD2 on 6 matching bases. Trimming cost V 9 bases and J 5 bases, with 16 bases left between them. The CDR3 sequence is 14 residues long. Germline-derived CDR1 and CDR2 are KGHDR and SFDVKD. The CDR3 region has the DNA TGTGCCACCTCGCGCACGACTAGAGACAATGAGCAGTTCTTC. Amino acid sequence: CATSRTTRDNEQFF.

This clonotype has a handful of counts. V is TRBV7-8 and J is TRBJ2-2; perhaps TRBD1 as D (5 bases). The germline gives CDR1 SGHVS, CDR2 FQNEAQ. This CDR3 is 16 amino acids long. The V and J ends lost 0 bases and 2 bases respectively, with 10 bases between them. CDR3 residues: CASSLAQGPNTGELFF. The DNA of the CDR3 is TGTGCCAGCAGCTTAGCGCAGGGCCCTAACACCGGGGAGCTGTTTTTT.

This clonotype was seen at least ten times. The chain joins TRBV19 to TRBJ2-2; 10 bases are shared with TRBD1. This CDR3 has 14 residues. Per the germline V gene, CDR1 is LNHDA and CDR2 is SQIVND (reference sequence). With 8 bases clipped from V and 5 bases from J, the junction kept 5 bases outside the gene matches. CDR3 DNA: TGTGCCAGTCTAGACAGGGGGCGTACCGGGGAGCTGTTTTTT. Encoded protein: CASLDRGRTGELFF.

This clonotype was observed at least ten times. The rearrangement joins TRBV6-6 to TRBJ2-1; 11 bases map to TRBD2. Germline CDR1 MNHNY, CDR2 SVGAGI (reference sequence). The CDR3 has 16 amino acids. J was trimmed by 4 bases and V by 5 bases; bases with no gene match: 7. CDR3 amino acids: CASSGPASGRYNEQFF. As DNA, the CDR3 is TGTGCCAGCAGTGGGCCAGCTAGCGGGAGGTACAATGAGCAGTTCTTC.

The sample holds many counts of this clonotype. J is TRBJ1-6 and V is TRBV20-1; no firm D call. Trimming stripped 4 bases from V and 7 bases from J, with 11 bases between. Germline lookup yields CDR1 DFQATT and CDR2 SNEGSKA (reference sequence). The CDR3 totals 13 residues. The chain's CDR3 is CSATGGWNSPLHF. The CDR3 DNA is TGCAGTGCTACGGGAGGGTGGAATTCACCCCTCCACTTT.

The chain employs TRBV14 and TRBJ2-3; D is undetermined. Germline V gene lookup returns CDR1 SGHDN and CDR2 FVKESK. V dropped 5 bases and J dropped 5 bases, with 8 bases sitting between them. This CDR3 has 12 residues. The CDR3 protein is CASSVRGDTQYF. CDR3 nucleotides: TGTGCCAGCAGCGTTAGAGGAGATACGCAGTATTTT.

This clonotype was seen repeatedly, ten times or more. V and J are TRBV6-2 or TRBV6-3 and TRBJ2-7; tentative D call: TRBD2 (5 bases). Trimming cost V 4 bases and J 6 bases, with 13 bases left between them. Per germline, CDR1 MNHEY and CDR2 SVGEGT. This CDR3 is built from 13 residues. The CDR3 sequence: CASSSWESGEQYF. CDR3 bases: TGTGCCAGCAGTTCGTGGGAGTCGGGCGAGCAGTACTTC.

This clonotype was found a few times. The V gene is TRBV27, the J gene TRBJ1-5; the D gene is possibly TRBD1 (5 bases). CDR3 length: 14 amino acids. The V end lost 3 bases, the J end lost 5 bases, and 11 bases lay between the germline ends. From germline, CDR1 is MNHEY and CDR2 SMNVEV (reference sequence). The CDR3 sequence: CASSLWGGDQPQHF. The CDR3 DNA reads TGTGCCAGCAGTTTGTGGGGGGGGGATCAGCCCCAGCATTTT.

In this sample, this clonotype turned up a few times. The rearrangement joins TRBV9 to TRBJ1-1; no clear D gene. This CDR3 has 15 amino acids. The germline V gene has CDR1 SGDLS and CDR2 YYNGEE. Trimming pared 3 bases from V and 5 bases from J, leaving 17 bases between. CDR3 residues: CASSAMDGPGTEAFF. The CDR3 nucleotides read TGTGCCAGCAGCGCAATGGACGGGCCCGGGACTGAAGCTTTCTTT.

The V and J genes are TRBV27 and TRBJ2-1; TRBD1 matches at 7 bases. The CDR3 sequence is 14 residues long. Germline loops: CDR1 MNHEY, CDR2 SMNVEV (reference sequence). V was pared by 8 bases and J by 5 bases, with 9 bases of the junction left unmatched. The CDR3 region is CASSWGRGNNEQFF. The CDR3 nucleotides read TGTGCCAGCTCCTGGGGCAGGGGGAACAATGAGCAGTTCTTC.

The chain links TRBV9 to TRBJ1-3; possible D gene TRBD1, 6 bases. This CDR3 region has 15 residues. V gave up 0 bases and J gave up 2 bases, with 9 bases separating them. CDR1 SGDLS and CDR2 YYNGEE come from the germline V gene. CDR3 residues: CASSVEGGPGNTIYF. The CDR3 DNA follows: TGTGCCAGCAGCGTAGAGGGGGGCCCTGGAAACACCATATATTTT.

This clonotype was detected ten times or more. V is TRBV7-9 and J is TRBJ2-1; D is undetermined. CDR3 length: 13 residues. Germline V CDR1 and CDR2: SEHNR, FQNEAQ (reference sequence). V was shortened by 5 bases and J by 9 bases, with 14 bases between the two germline ends. The CDR3 nucleotides are TGTGCCAGCAGCCCCGGACCTACTGGTGAGCAGTTCTTC. Its protein is CASSPGPTGEQFF.

In this sample, this clonotype is medium-sized. This chain joins TRBV28 and TRBJ2-5; TRBD1 matches at 7 bases. Germline V CDR1 and CDR2: MDHEN, SYDVKM. The J segment lost 0 bases and the V segment lost 3 bases, leaving 7 bases of the junction unmatched. This CDR3 contains 16 residues. The CDR3 nucleotides are TGTGCCAGCAGTTTCGAGGGACAGTTATACCAAGAGACCCAGTACTTC. This codes for CASSFEGQLYQETQYF.

This clonotype was counted ten times or more. The chain has TRBV19 and TRBJ1-5; D not certain. This CDR3 spans 14 amino acids. Trimming removed 2 bases from V and 1 base from J, with 6 bases in between. Looked up from germline, CDR1 is LNHDA and CDR2 is SQIVND (reference sequence). The CDR3 loop reads CASSIQRSNQPQHF. The CDR3 DNA reads as TGTGCCAGTAGTATACAACGGAGCAATCAGCCCCAGCATTTT.